Here is one TCR beta chain with its context. The data were obtained in a study of T cell changes during pregnancy in multiple sclerosis. Clones were sequenced by immunoSEQ multiplex PCR, and TCRdb holds only the in-frame ones, with some missing. The table has approximately 45,000 clones, 80% to 95% seen once; the top ten hold more than 0.6%. The CDR3 sequence is 18 residues long. Trimming removed 5 bases from V and 5 bases from J, with 25 bases in between. The germline gives CDR1 SGHTA, CDR2 FQGTGA. The chain links TRBV7-3 to TRBJ2-1; D possibly corresponds to TRBD1 (6 bases). This clonotype originated in a female donor with multiple sclerosis, enrolled in a pregnancy study. Material: CD4+ T cells from peripheral blood mononuclear cells, obtained in the first trimester of pregnancy. The CDR3 DNA reads as TGTGCCAGCAGCAGAAGGGCAGGGGTGGGGCTAGGAGACAATGAGCAGTTCTTC. As protein: CASSRRAGVGLGDNEQFF.